One sample yielded the 8 T cell receptor beta chains listed below, sequenced in a study of CD8+CD57+ T cells in acquired aplastic anemia (dated by TCRdb to between 2017 and 2018). The run used an Illumina HiSeq 2000. Genomic DNA served as template for TCR beta VDJ combination and CDR3 sequence profiling. Clones were called with MiXCR by TCRdb after fastp trimmed the public reads at Q25, and only in-frame beta chains were retained. Rows with a matching CDR3 protein are joined into one entry that keeps the most common DNA and genes. The sample table holds some 170,000 distinct CDR3 sequences, of which roughly three fifths were seen once. The biggest ten clones account for under 55% of the sample. The patients picked for sequencing were ones in whom flow cytometry had shown an expansion of CD8+CD57+ cells. The sample comprised sorted CD4+, CD8+, or CD8+CD57+ T cells (not recorded which) from PBMCs. The receptor set was obtained from a human donor with aplastic anemia.

The gene calls are TRBV7-2 and TRBJ1-3; D is perhaps TRBD1 (6 bases). V lost 4 bases to trimming and J lost 8 bases, with 12 bases between them. Per germline, CDR1 SGHTA and CDR2 FQGNSA. The CDR3 is 13 amino acids. This chain's CDR3 is CASSSDRSHTIYF. In DNA form, the CDR3 reads TGTGCCAGCAGCTCAGACAGGTCGCACACCATATATTTT.

This clonotype was seen ten or more times. For the CDR3, the DNA is TGTGCCAGTACCCTGTCGAGGGTAACTGAAGCTTTCTTT. It codes for CASTLSRVTEAFF. The V gene is TRBV19, the J gene TRBJ1-1; no clear D gene. Looked up from germline, CDR1 is LNHDA and CDR2 is SQIVND (reference sequence). This CDR3 is 13 amino acids long. Trimming removed 7 bases from V and 5 bases from J, with 14 bases in between.

The chain combines TRBV6-1 with TRBJ2-7; D uncertain. CDR1 and CDR2 from the germline V gene are MNHNS and SASEGT. V lost 5 bases to trimming and J lost 2 bases, with 10 bases between them. The CDR3 has 13 residues. The CDR3 protein is CASSSDGAYEQYF. The CDR3 nucleotides read TGTGCCAGCAGTTCGGACGGAGCCTACGAGCAGTACTTC.

This clonotype occurred a few times. The J gene is TRBJ2-7, the V gene TRBV7-8; TRBD1 aligns across 9 bases. J lost 3 bases, V lost 3 bases, and 6 bases had no gene match. This CDR3 has 15 residues. Germline CDR1 SGHVS, CDR2 FQNEAQ. The DNA of the CDR3 is TGTGCCAGCAGCTTCCGACGGGACAGGGACTACGAGCAGTACTTC. Amino acids: CASSFRRDRDYEQYF.

V gene TRBV19 combines with J gene TRBJ1-2; 9 nucleotides line up with TRBD1. Trimming at V came to 2 bases and at J to 8 bases, leaving 15 bases not matched to a gene. The CDR3 is 17 amino acids. Germline CDR1 reads LNHDA; CDR2 reads SQIVND (reference sequence). CDR3 nucleotides: TGTGCCAGTAGTATATCAGGGACAGGGAGAGATCTGCGGGGCTACACCTTC. Translating it yields CASSISGTGRDLRGYTF.

The chain couples TRBV3-1 to TRBJ1-1; TRBD1 might be the D (6 bases). V dropped 4 bases and J dropped 8 bases, with 14 bases sitting between them. Germline V gene lookup returns CDR1 LGHDT and CDR2 YNNKEL (reference sequence). This CDR3 is built from 13 residues. The CDR3 DNA follows: TGTGCCAGCAGCCGGTTACAGGGCCCCGAAGCTTTCTTT. Encoded protein: CASSRLQGPEAFF.

The chain joins TRBV7-9 to TRBJ2-1; 10 bases map to TRBD2. Germline CDR1 reads SEHNR; CDR2 reads FQNEAQ (reference sequence). There are 15 residues in the CDR3. Losses at the gene ends were 3 bases for V and 8 bases for J; bases not matched to a gene: 7. Written as DNA, the CDR3 is TGTGCCAGCAGCTTTATAGCGGGAGGAGTCTATGAGCAGTTCTTC. It encodes CASSFIAGGVYEQFF.

This rearrangement joins TRBV10-3 to TRBJ2-7; D unclear. This CDR3 spans 12 amino acids. Germline CDR1 is ENHRY and CDR2 is SYGVKD. V was pared by 7 bases and J by 1 base, with 8 bases between. The CDR3 loop is CAIKHDSYEQYF. The CDR3 bases are TGTGCCATCAAGCACGATTCCTACGAGCAGTACTTC.